The clone carrying this T cell receptor (beta chain) was observed many times. TCRdb reprocessed the 5' RACE reads with MiXCR, giving one entry per CDR3 protein. The sample lists some 160,000 distinct CDR3 sequences; around 9% were seen once. These data originate in a study of T cells after yellow fever vaccination. Germline values: CDR1 MNHEY, CDR2 SMNVEV (reference sequence). V gave up 4 bases and J gave up 7 bases; unmatched junction bases: 10. The CDR3 runs to 16 residues. The chain couples TRBV27 to TRBJ1-6, with 7 bases matching TRBD1. Specimen: CD8+ T cells sorted from PBMCs, collected 45 days after the yellow fever booster vaccination. This sequence was found in a young man who received the YFV17D yellow fever vaccine. Here the CDR3 DNA reads TGTGCCAGCAGTTCCCCTAATTACAGGGGCAATTCACCCCTCCACTTT. Encoded protein: CASSSPNYRGNSPLHF.